This T cell receptor (beta chain) was observed in a study of blood T cell repertoires in COVID-19. Study background: Samples came from the United States, Italy and Spain, spanning acute and convalescent COVID-19. T cells, B-cell-depleted T cells, or PBMCs supplied cDNA or gDNA.

Study processing details: It was from reference gene primer amplification that nucleated cell counts were estimated. Sequencing was performed with immunoSEQ multiplex PCR; in TCRdb, only in-frame clones are kept and a portion is missing. Clonal size and the V and J genes are those of that table, whereas D and trimming came from the DNA. This sample has 140,000 to 150,000 clones, with about 88% found just once. The CDR3 is 14 amino acids. Germline V CDR1 and CDR2: LNHDA, SQIVND (reference sequence). The V and J ends lost 5 bases and 9 bases, in that order; junction bases with no gene match: 6. This clonotype was obtained from a human donor in a cohort sampled during active COVID-19. This chain connects TRBV19 to TRBJ1-6; 8 positions match TRBD1. The specimen was peripheral blood. The CDR3 spells CASSPDRVSSPLHF. DNA for the CDR3: TGTGCCAGTAGTCCGGACAGGGTGAGTTCACCCCTCCACTTT.